Listed below are T cell receptor beta chains from one sample, sequenced in a study of CD8+ T cells in alopecia areata. Generated by immunoSEQ multiplex PCR, the TCRdb table keeps only in-frame clones and is missing some. This sample has 100,000 to 120,000 clones, with around 59% found just once. Sequencing was carried out using CD8+ T cells sorted from blood. The receptors here all came from a human donor in good health. The CDR3 runs from the conserved cysteine through the conserved F or W. The D gene is left open where the match is weak. Not every row has a clone size; where given, it reads once, few, many or a size class.

J gene: TRBJ2-2; clone size: .; D gene: .; CDR3 length: 13; V gene: TRBV29-1; CDR3 protein: CSVDPGTTGELFF; CDR3 DNA: TGCAGCGTTGATCCAGGGACCACCGGGGAGCTGTTTTTT
J gene: TRBJ2-3; clone size: .; D gene: TRBD1; CDR3 length: 12; V gene: TRBV2; CDR3 protein: CASSADRAKKYF; CDR3 DNA: TGTGCCAGCAGCGCCGACAGGGCGAAGAAGTATTTT
J gene: TRBJ2-1; clone size: .; D gene: .; CDR3 length: 17; V gene: TRBV7-6; CDR3 protein: CASSLAGGVRSYNEQFF; CDR3 DNA: TGTGCCAGCAGCTTGGCAGGCGGGGTGCGCTCCTACAATGAGCAGTTCTTC
J gene: TRBJ2-5; clone size: few; D gene: .; CDR3 length: 16; V gene: TRBV10-3; CDR3 protein: CAISESTQSAGETQYF; CDR3 DNA: TGTGCCATCAGTGAGTCGACCCAATCCGCGGGGGAGACCCAGTACTTC
J gene: TRBJ2-1; clone size: .; D gene: TRBD2; CDR3 length: 15; V gene: TRBV28; CDR3 protein: CASSGTSGGYNEQFF; CDR3 DNA: TGTGCCAGCAGTGGGACTAGCGGGGGCTACAATGAGCAGTTCTTC
J gene: TRBJ2-1; clone size: few; D gene: .; CDR3 length: 15; V gene: TRBV11-2; CDR3 protein: CASSFPGAVYNEQFF; CDR3 DNA: TGTGCCAGCAGCTTTCCAGGCGCCGTTTACAATGAGCAGTTCTTC
J gene: TRBJ1-3; clone size: .; D gene: .; CDR3 length: 15; V gene: TRBV5-1; CDR3 protein: CASSLGQSSGNTIYF; CDR3 DNA: TGCGCCAGCAGCTTGGGACAATCCTCCGGAAACACCATATATTTT
J gene: TRBJ2-2; clone size: few; D gene: .; CDR3 length: 15; V gene: TRBV7-2; CDR3 protein: CASSFGGGTTGELFF; CDR3 DNA: TGTGCCAGCAGCTTTGGTGGGGGGACGACCGGGGAGCTGTTTTTT
J gene: TRBJ1-3; clone size: .; D gene: .; CDR3 length: 14; V gene: TRBV28; CDR3 protein: CASSFRGQGNTIYF; CDR3 DNA: TGTGCCAGCAGTTTTCGGGGACAAGGAAACACCATATATTTT
J gene: TRBJ2-5; clone size: few; D gene: .; CDR3 length: 15; V gene: TRBV7-2; CDR3 protein: CASSPTTGVLETQYF; CDR3 DNA: TGTGCCAGCAGCCCAACAACGGGGGTCCTAGAGACCCAGTACTTC
J gene: TRBJ2-3; clone size: .; D gene: TRBD2; CDR3 length: 16; V gene: TRBV6-1; CDR3 protein: CASSELAGSYTDTQYF; CDR3 DNA: TGTGCCAGCAGTGAACTAGCGGGGAGCTACACAGATACGCAGTATTTT
J gene: TRBJ1-3; clone size: .; D gene: .; CDR3 length: 13; V gene: TRBV2; CDR3 protein: CASSRETGNTIYF; CDR3 DNA: TGTGCCAGCAGCCGGGAGACAGGAAACACCATATATTTT
J gene: TRBJ1-6; clone size: .; D gene: .; CDR3 length: 15; V gene: TRBV13; CDR3 protein: CASSYDSLGGSPLHF; CDR3 DNA: TGTGCCAGCAGTTACGATTCGTTAGGTGGTTCACCCCTCCACTTT
J gene: TRBJ1-1; clone size: .; D gene: .; CDR3 length: 14; V gene: TRBV28; CDR3 protein: CASSLFRRNTEAFF; CDR3 DNA: TGTGCCAGCAGTTTATTTCGTAGGAACACTGAAGCTTTCTTT
J gene: TRBJ1-5; clone size: .; D gene: TRBD1; CDR3 length: 15; V gene: TRBV6-4; CDR3 protein: CASRQQGASNQPQHF; CDR3 DNA: TGTGCCAGCAGGCAACAGGGGGCGAGCAATCAGCCCCAGCATTTT
J gene: TRBJ2-7; clone size: .; D gene: TRBD1; CDR3 length: 12; V gene: TRBV29-1; CDR3 protein: CSVNRGPYEQYF; CDR3 DNA: TGCAGCGTAAACAGGGGGCCCTACGAGCAGTACTTC
J gene: TRBJ1-6; clone size: .; D gene: .; CDR3 length: 14; V gene: TRBV9; CDR3 protein: CASSGLGGNSPLHF; CDR3 DNA: TGTGCCAGCAGCGGACTGGGGGGTAATTCACCCCTCCACTTT
J gene: TRBJ2-7; clone size: .; D gene: TRBD1; CDR3 length: 17; V gene: TRBV7-9; CDR3 protein: CASKQLYSQGDSPEQYF; CDR3 DNA: TGTGCCAGCAAGCAGCTGTACTCACAGGGGGACTCTCCAGAGCAGTACTTC
J gene: TRBJ2-2; clone size: .; D gene: TRBD1; CDR3 length: 17; V gene: TRBV7-9; CDR3 protein: CASSTLTGTGSAGELFF; CDR3 DNA: TGTGCCAGCAGCACCTTGACCGGGACAGGAAGCGCCGGGGAGCTGTTTTTT
J gene: TRBJ1-2; clone size: few; D gene: .; CDR3 length: 13; V gene: TRBV6-5; CDR3 protein: CASSYSENYGYTF; CDR3 DNA: TGTGCCAGCAGTTATTCTGAAAACTATGGCTACACCTTC
J gene: TRBJ2-5; clone size: few; D gene: .; CDR3 length: 13; V gene: TRBV27; CDR3 protein: CASSWGVQETQYF; CDR3 DNA: TGTGCCAGCAGTTGGGGGGTACAAGAGACCCAGTACTTC
J gene: TRBJ1-1; clone size: .; D gene: .; CDR3 length: 14; V gene: TRBV7-3; CDR3 protein: CASSPTGGDTEAFF; CDR3 DNA: TGTGCCAGCAGCCCAACTGGAGGGGACACTGAAGCTTTCTTT
J gene: TRBJ2-2; clone size: few; D gene: .; CDR3 length: 13; V gene: TRBV29-1; CDR3 protein: CSVELEDTGELFF; CDR3 DNA: TGCAGCGTTGAATTAGAGGACACCGGGGAGCTGTTTTTT
J gene: TRBJ1-2; clone size: .; D gene: TRBD1; CDR3 length: 14; V gene: TRBV30; CDR3 protein: CAWSVLGQGVGYTF; CDR3 DNA: TGTGCCTGGAGTGTACTAGGACAGGGGGTTGGCTACACCTTC
J gene: TRBJ2-2; clone size: few; D gene: TRBD2; CDR3 length: 17; V gene: TRBV29-1; CDR3 protein: CSVELGTSGDYTGELFF; CDR3 DNA: TGCAGCGTTGAATTGGGGACTAGCGGGGATTACACCGGGGAGCTGTTTTTT
J gene: TRBJ2-7; clone size: few; D gene: .; CDR3 length: 15; V gene: TRBV21-1; CDR3 protein: CASSKNVQALDEQYF; CDR3 DNA: TGTGCCAGCAGCAAAAACGTCCAGGCCCTCGACGAGCAGTACTTC
J gene: TRBJ1-1; clone size: .; D gene: .; CDR3 length: 18; V gene: TRBV7-8; CDR3 protein: CASSLDSAEAGMNTEAFF; CDR3 DNA: TGTGCCAGCAGCTTAGATTCCGCCGAGGCGGGTATGAACACTGAAGCTTTCTTT
J gene: TRBJ1-3; clone size: .; D gene: .; CDR3 length: 14; V gene: TRBV7-9; CDR3 protein: CASSLTEGENTIYF; CDR3 DNA: TGTGCCAGCAGCTTAACTGAGGGGGAGAACACCATATATTTT
J gene: TRBJ1-5; clone size: .; D gene: TRBD1; CDR3 length: 13; V gene: TRBV29-1; CDR3 protein: CSVGQGATQPQHF; CDR3 DNA: TGCAGCGTTGGACAGGGGGCTACTCAGCCCCAGCATTTT
J gene: TRBJ2-7; clone size: .; D gene: .; CDR3 length: 11; V gene: TRBV7-9; CDR3 protein: CASSSTYEQYF; CDR3 DNA: TGTGCCAGCAGCTCAACCTACGAGCAGTACTTC
J gene: TRBJ1-5; clone size: .; D gene: .; CDR3 length: 13; V gene: TRBV7-8; CDR3 protein: CASSAGGHQPQHF; CDR3 DNA: TGTGCCAGCAGCGCCGGGGGGCATCAGCCCCAGCATTTT
J gene: TRBJ2-7; clone size: .; D gene: .; CDR3 length: 11; V gene: TRBV2; CDR3 protein: CASSDSYEQYF; CDR3 DNA: TGTGCCAGCAGTGACTCCTACGAGCAGTACTTC
J gene: TRBJ2-1; clone size: .; D gene: .; CDR3 length: 12; V gene: TRBV13; CDR3 protein: CASSLGGDEQFF; CDR3 DNA: TGTGCCAGCAGCTTAGGGGGGGACGAGCAGTTCTTC
J gene: TRBJ2-1; clone size: .; D gene: .; CDR3 length: 12; V gene: TRBV7-3; CDR3 protein: CASSPTGDEQFF; CDR3 DNA: TGTGCCAGCAGCCCCACGGGGGATGAGCAGTTCTTC